A selection of T cell receptor beta chains follows, all from one sample in a study of cytomegalovirus exposure and HLA in healthy donors. Generated by immunoSEQ multiplex PCR, the TCRdb table keeps only in-frame clones and is missing some. The repertoire holds approximately 92,000 clones, with about 84% as singletons. Sequencing was carried out using PBMCs. Receptor source: a girl under 10 years old in good health and CMV-seropositive. Both conserved end residues are part of each CDR3. D genes are given only for firm matches. The size field is filled for only some rows; it gives once, few, many or a size class.

j_call v_call clone_size d_call cdr3_aa cdr3_nt
TRBJ2-7 TRBV29-1 - - CSVRGYYEQYF TGCAGCGTGCGGGGATACTACGAGCAGTACTTC
TRBJ2-7 TRBV19 - TRBD2 CASSLPGGREQYF TGTGCCAGTAGTCTGCCGGGAGGACGGGAGCAGTACTTC
TRBJ1-4 TRBV7-2 few - CASSLVGDGEKLFF TGTGCCAGCAGCTTAGTAGGGGATGGTGAAAAACTGTTTTTT
TRBJ2-1 TRBV29-1 - - CSMRSSYNEQFF TGCAGCATGAGGAGCTCCTACAATGAGCAGTTCTTC
TRBJ2-7 TRBV28 once - CASSRVYEQYF TGTGCCAGCAGCCGGGTCTACGAGCAGTACTTC
TRBJ1-2 TRBV29-1 once - CSVGLSRGNGYTF TGCAGCGTTGGACTATCCAGGGGCAATGGCTACACCTTC
TRBJ2-5 TRBV6-1 few TRBD1 CASSETGGQETQYF TGTGCCAGCAGCGAGACAGGGGGGCAAGAGACCCAGTACTTC
TRBJ2-7 TRBV6-5 few - CASRQVYEQYF TGTGCCAGCAGACAGGTTTACGAGCAGTACTTC
TRBJ2-7 TRBV5-3 few TRBD2 CARHRLAGEVTYEQYF TGTGCCAGACATAGACTAGCGGGAGAAGTTACCTACGAGCAGTACTTC
TRBJ2-5 TRBV18 - TRBD2 CASSPRAGEALGETQYF TGTGCCAGCTCACCAAGGGCGGGAGAAGCTTTGGGAGAGACCCAGTACTTC
TRBJ1-2 TRBV28 - - CASSLPANYGYTF TGTGCCAGCAGCCTACCGGCTAACTATGGCTACACCTTC
TRBJ2-7 TRBV7-9 few - CASSSGNGEQYF TGTGCCAGCAGCTCAGGGAACGGCGAGCAGTACTTC
TRBJ1-5 TRBV6-6 few - CASTDRLNQPQHF TGTGCCAGCACGGACAGACTCAATCAGCCCCAGCATTTT
TRBJ2-1 TRBV5-7 - TRBD2 CASKSHSGREQFF TGTGCCAGCAAATCACATAGCGGGAGGGAGCAGTTCTTC
TRBJ1-4 TRBV5-1 - TRBD1 CASSVQGGDEKLFF TGCGCCAGCAGCGTACAGGGGGGGGATGAAAAACTGTTTTTT
TRBJ1-5 TRBV19 - - CASIQRELGQPQHF TGTGCCAGTATCCAAAGGGAGTTGGGTCAGCCCCAGCATTTT
TRBJ2-1 TRBV7-3 - TRBD2 CASSPKSAGRDEQFF TGTGCCAGCAGCCCCAAATCAGCGGGAAGGGATGAGCAGTTCTTC
TRBJ2-7 TRBV18 - - CASSPQGGSYEQYF TGTGCCAGCTCACCCCAGGGCGGCTCCTACGAGCAGTACTTC
TRBJ2-1 TRBV29-1 - - CSGQAGEQFF TGCAGCGGTCAAGCAGGGGAGCAGTTCTTC
TRBJ2-7 TRBV5-1 - TRBD2 CASATSGREYEQYF TGCGCCAGCGCGACTAGCGGGAGAGAATACGAGCAGTACTTC
TRBJ2-3 TRBV7-6 - TRBD1 CASSLKATGTPADTQYF TGTGCCAGCAGCTTGAAAGCGACAGGGACCCCGGCGGATACGCAGTATTTT
TRBJ1-2 TRBV5-4 - - CASRPAGSYGYTF TGTGCCAGCAGACCGGCGGGGTCCTATGGCTACACCTTC
TRBJ1-2 TRBV5-4 - - CASSYPDSNGYTF TGTGCCAGCAGTTACCCCGACAGTAATGGCTACACCTTC